This T cell receptor beta chain appears in the sequencing data of a study of blood T cell repertoires in COVID-19 (dated by TCRdb to between 2020 and 2021). At the level of the whole study: Samples from collaborators originated in the United States, Italy and Spain and spanned both the acute and convalescent phases of COVID-19. A de-identified subject ID, COVID-19 status, age in years and sex were almost always included in the sample metadata. Where HLA class I and class II types were available, the types were taken from metadata supplied by the sample provider, not from assay-based typing. The repertoires were released in a freely available public database meant as a resource for research on the immune response to SARS-CoV-2. The prospective study material was composed of cDNA or gDNA derived from T cells, B-cell-depleted T cells, or PBMCs. Deeply sampled blood TCRbeta repertoires from subjects exposed to, actively infected with, or recovered from COVID-19 were included in the dataset. The samples were drawn from the first 160 participants of the ongoing ImmuneRACE study and from more than 1,000 subjects provided by 6 global collaborators. The research as a whole found: Clinical and demographic metadata were provided uncurated, with the amount varying by source and participant.

The immunoSEQ Assay, a bias-controlled multiplex PCR, was used to amplify TCRbeta CDR3 regions from genomic DNA. The paper's data handling went like this. Within the assay, amplification of reference gene primers was used to estimate how many nucleated cells each sample contained. Sequence reads were collapsed and filtered to measure the absolute abundance of every unique TCRbeta CDR3 rearrangement. For each sample, productive Simpson clonality was calculated by taking the square root of Simpson's diversity index across productive rearrangements. TCRdb took over this immuneACCESS table, retaining in-frame rearrangements with V and J assigned. Such tables are incomplete; in checked studies, under half of the missing clones stem from an unresolved V gene, and the remainder is unexplained. V, J and clone size reflect that table, while D and trimming were determined from the DNA. Across this sample there are roughly 240,000 clones, with over 80% seen only once. The ten largest account for under 5.5% of the sample.

Samples from volunteer blood donors who had recovered from COVID-19 were contributed by a second Seattle source. Whole blood was collected in K2EDTA tubes by collaborating institutions according to the institutions' own protocols. Collaborator samples were shipped for TCRbeta analysis as frozen whole blood, isolated PBMCs, or DNA extracted from either sample type. As to this clone: Its antigen is still unknown. The sample holds no much larger clone one base away, and base qualities are not on file.

The specimen sequenced was peripheral blood. The receptor was isolated from a man in his sixties who had recovered from COVID-19.

The DNA is TGTGCCAGCTCACGCGAGGTCGGCGGGGAGCTGTTTTTT. It is translated as CASSREVGGELFF. In this chain, TRBV18 is recombined with TRBJ2-2; the D gene assignment is ambiguous. V and J are truncated by 4 bases and 7 bases respectively, leaving an intervening sequence of 10 bases. The CDR3 holds 13 amino acids from the cysteine to the phenylalanine. Only CDR3 DNA is held: 39 bases, read in frame from base 1. CDR1 KGHSH and CDR2 LQKENI were looked up in the germline V gene.